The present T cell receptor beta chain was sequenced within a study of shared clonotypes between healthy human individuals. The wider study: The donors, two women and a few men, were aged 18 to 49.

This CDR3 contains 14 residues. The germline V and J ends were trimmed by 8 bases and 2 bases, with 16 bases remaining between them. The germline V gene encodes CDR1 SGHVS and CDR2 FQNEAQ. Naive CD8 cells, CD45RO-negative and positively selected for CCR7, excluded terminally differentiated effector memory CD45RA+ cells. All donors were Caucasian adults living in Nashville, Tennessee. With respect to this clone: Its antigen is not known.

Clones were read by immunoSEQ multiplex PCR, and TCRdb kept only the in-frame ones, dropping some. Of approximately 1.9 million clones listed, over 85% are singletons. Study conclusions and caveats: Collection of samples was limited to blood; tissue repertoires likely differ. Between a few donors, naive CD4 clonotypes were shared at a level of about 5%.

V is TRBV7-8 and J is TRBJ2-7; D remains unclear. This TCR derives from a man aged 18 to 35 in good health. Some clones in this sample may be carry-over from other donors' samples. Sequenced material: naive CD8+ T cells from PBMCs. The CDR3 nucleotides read TGTGCCAGCCGAAAGAGCACAGCCCCCTACGAGCAGTACTTC. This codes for CASRKSTAPYEQYF. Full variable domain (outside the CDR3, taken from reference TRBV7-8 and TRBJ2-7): GAGVSQSPRYKVAKRGQDVALRCDPISGHVSLFWYQQALGQGPEFLTYFQNEAQLDKSGLPSDRFFAERPEGSVSTLKIQRTQQEDSAVYLCASRKSTAPYEQYFGPGTRLTVT.